The table lists the clone carrying this T cell receptor (beta chain) with many counts. The antigen remains undetermined. There are 12 residues in the CDR3. The germline V and J ends were trimmed by 4 bases and 3 bases, with 9 bases remaining between them. Per germline, CDR1 SQVTM and CDR2 ANQGSEA. This sample is part of a study of CD8 T cells in ankylosing spondylitis. Study-wide findings and caveats: A motif in TCR beta, a set of seven to nine highly homologous variants, appeared characteristic of ankylosing spondylitis blood.

Using its own MiXCR run on the 5' RACE reads, TCRdb lists one record per CDR3 protein. Seen here are some 130,000 distinct CDR3 sequences, 11% observed once, and the top ten hold around 4.1%. This clonotype was obtained from a female donor with ankylosing spondylitis or in good health (not recorded which). Sequenced input: blood, either unsorted or a sorted T cell fraction (not recorded which). V and J are TRBV29-1 and TRBJ1-1; D not certain. CDR3: CSVVEGYTEAFF. The CDR3 nucleotides read TGCAGCGTTGTGGAGGGCTACACTGAAGCTTTCTTT. Supplemented by reference TRBV29-1 and TRBJ1-1, the full variable domain reads SAVISQKPSRDICQRGTSLTIQCQVDSQVTMMFWYRQQPGQSLTLIATANQGSEATYESGFVIDKFPISRPNLTFSTLTVSNMSPEDSSIYLCSVVEGYTEAFFGQGTRLTVV.